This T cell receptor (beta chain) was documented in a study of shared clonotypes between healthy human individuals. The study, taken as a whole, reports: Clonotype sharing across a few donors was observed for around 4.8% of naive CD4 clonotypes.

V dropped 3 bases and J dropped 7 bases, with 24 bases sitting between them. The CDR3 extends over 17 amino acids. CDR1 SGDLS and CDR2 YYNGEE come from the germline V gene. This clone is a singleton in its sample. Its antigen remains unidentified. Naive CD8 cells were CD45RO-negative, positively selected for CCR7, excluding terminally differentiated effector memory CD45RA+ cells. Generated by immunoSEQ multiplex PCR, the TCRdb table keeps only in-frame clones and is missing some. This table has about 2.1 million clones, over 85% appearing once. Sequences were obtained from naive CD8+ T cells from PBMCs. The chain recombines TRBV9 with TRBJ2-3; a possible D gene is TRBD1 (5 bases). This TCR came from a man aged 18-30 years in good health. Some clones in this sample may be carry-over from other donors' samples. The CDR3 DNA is TGTGCCAGCAGCGATCACCTGGGGCAGGAAGATACCCATACGCAGTATTTT. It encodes CASSDHLGQEDTHTQYF.